These 30 T cell receptor beta chains share one sample of origin, sequenced in a study of identical twins. One entry per CDR3 protein results from TCRdb running MiXCR on the 5' RACE reads. The data contain 550,000 to 800,000 distinct CDR3 sequences, 7.1% of them seen just once; the ten biggest clones take up 1.6%. The same data also went into a second study, on yellow fever vaccine responses in identical twins.

Sequences were obtained from PBMCs. The receptors shown here come from a young woman in good health.

This clonotype was counted between two and nine times. The rearrangement uses TRBV7-7 and TRBJ2-1; a possible D gene is TRBD1 (6 bases). Germline CDR1 and CDR2: SSHAT and FNYEAQ (reference sequence). The CDR3 extends over 14 amino acids. The germline V and J ends were trimmed by 5 bases and 3 bases, with 11 bases remaining between them. CDR3 in amino acids: CASSPSDSYNEQFF. DNA for the CDR3: TGTGCCAGCAGCCCGTCGGACAGCTACAATGAGCAGTTCTTC.

In this sample, this clonotype turned up many times. This chain connects TRBV29-1 to TRBJ1-1, with D hard to call. The V end was cut by 4 bases, the J end by 2 bases, with 5 bases between. Germline V lookup: CDR1 SQVTM, CDR2 ANQGSEA. This CDR3 has 11 residues. The CDR3 reads CSVVRNTEAFF. CDR3 sequence (DNA): TGCAGCGTTGTACGCAACACTGAAGCTTTCTTT.

This clonotype has at least ten counts. This chain connects TRBV28 to TRBJ2-3, with 9 bases aligning to TRBD2. V was pared by 7 bases and J by 0 bases, with 17 bases of the junction left unmatched. The CDR3 has 19 amino acids. Germline CDR1 and CDR2: MDHEN and SYDVKM. CDR3 protein: CASTHHSGGNFRSTDTQYF. The CDR3 bases are TGTGCCAGCACCCATCATAGCGGGGGAAATTTTCGTAGCACAGATACGCAGTATTTT.

The V and J genes are TRBV29-1 and TRBJ1-2, with 7 nucleotides matching TRBD1. The CDR3 contains 13 residues. Germline loops: CDR1 SQVTM, CDR2 ANQGSEA. With 7 bases clipped from V and 6 bases from J, the junction kept 11 bases outside the gene matches. This CDR3 reads CSAPDRLGDGYTF. The CDR3 coding sequence is TGCAGCGCCCCGGACAGGCTAGGCGATGGCTACACCTTC.

V and J are TRBV5-1 and TRBJ2-1; D unresolved. Germline V gene lookup returns CDR1 SGHRS and CDR2 YFSETQ. The CDR3 consists of 17 residues. Trimming took 0 bases from V and 9 from J, leaving 22 bases between them. The CDR3 loop is CASSLASSFTGPPEQFF. Here the CDR3 DNA reads TGCGCCAGCAGCTTGGCCTCGTCCTTTACTGGGCCCCCTGAGCAGTTCTTC.

The chain joins TRBV28 to TRBJ2-7; 8 bases align to TRBD1. Unmatched junction bases numbered 2, after V lost 4 bases and J lost 3 bases. Germline V gives CDR1 MDHEN, CDR2 SYDVKM. This CDR3 has 13 residues. The CDR3 region is CASSSGQDYEQYV. The DNA of the CDR3 is TGTGCCAGCAGTTCGGGACAGGACTACGAGCAGTACGTC.

This clonotype showed up just a few times. The V gene is TRBV28, the J gene TRBJ2-4; D gene unclear. Germline CDR1 is MDHEN and CDR2 is SYDVKM. Trimming removed 4 bases at V and 8 bases at J, with 21 bases between. This CDR3 region has 16 residues. CDR3 region: CASSSTPGRNLDIQYF. CDR3 nucleotides: TGTGCCAGCAGTTCAACCCCGGGCCGGAATTTGGACATTCAGTACTTC. The full variable domain, completed using reference TRBV28 and TRBJ2-4, is DVKVTQSSRYLVKRTGEKVFLECVQDMDHENMFWYRQDPGLGLRLIYFSYDVKMKEKGDIPEGYSVSREKKERFSLILESASTNQTSMYLCASSSTPGRNLDIQYFGAGTRLSVL.

The rearrangement links TRBV6-1 to TRBJ2-3, with TRBD1 identical over 7 bases. Trimming removed 3 bases from V and 6 bases from J; junction bases left unmatched: 12. The CDR3 spans 16 residues. The germline V gene encodes CDR1 MNHNS and CDR2 SASEGT. CDR3 nucleotides: TGTGCCAGCAGTGAGGCCTGGGACAGCTGGAAGGATACGCAGTATTTT. The encoded protein is CASSEAWDSWKDTQYF.

V is TRBV12-3 or TRBV12-4 and J is TRBJ1-3; TRBD1 agrees at 7 bases. The CDR3 spans 16 residues. After removal of 3 bases from V and 0 bases from J, the junction contained 5 bases not matched to a gene. This CDR3 is CASSLGQLLSGNTIYF. The CDR3 bases are TGTGCCAGCAGTTTGGGACAGCTACTCTCTGGAAACACCATATATTTT.

The genes are TRBV5-5 and TRBJ2-7, with 7 nucleotides matching TRBD2. With V trimmed by 0 bases and J by 2 bases, 8 bases remained unmatched. The CDR3 consists of 16 residues. Germline V gene data show CDR1 as SGHKS and CDR2 as YYEKEE (reference sequence). CDR3 coding DNA: TGTGCCAGCAGCTTGGTCGGCGGGAGTAAGACCTACGAGCAGTACTTC. Translating it yields CASSLVGGSKTYEQYF.

In this sample, this clonotype turned up a few times. The chain recombines TRBV2 with TRBJ2-4; 13 positions agree with TRBD2. Trimming took 6 bases from V and 8 from J; bases not matched to a gene: 13. This CDR3 spans 17 amino acids. From germline, CDR1 is SNHLY and CDR2 FYNNEI. The CDR3 DNA is TGTGCCAGCAGGAGGTACGGACTAGCGGGAGAGTCGGACATTCAGTACTTC. The encoded protein is CASRRYGLAGESDIQYF. Full variable domain (outside the CDR3, taken from reference TRBV2 and TRBJ2-4): EPEVTQTPSHQVTQMGQEVILRCVPISNHLYFYWYRQILGQKVEFLVSFYNNEISEKSEIFDDQFSVERPDGSNFTLKIRSTKLEDSAMYFCASRRYGLAGESDIQYFGAGTRLSVL.

This clonotype showed up just a few times. The CDR3: CAIRAGGNQPQHF. In DNA, the CDR3 is TGTGCCATCAGGGCCGGGGGGAATCAGCCCCAGCATTTT. The chain has TRBV10-3 and TRBJ1-5; D is possibly TRBD1 (5 bases). The CDR3 is 13 amino acids. The germline V and J ends were trimmed by 6 bases and 4 bases, with 10 bases remaining between them. Per germline, CDR1 ENHRY and CDR2 SYGVKD.

In its sample, this clonotype was seen a few times. The chain carries TRBV20-1 and TRBJ2-7, with D hard to call. V was cut by 3 bases and J by 9 bases, with 15 bases left in between. Germline V lookup: CDR1 DFQATT, CDR2 SNEGSKA (reference sequence). The CDR3 consists of 12 residues. In nucleotides, the CDR3 is TGCAGTGCTAGGATCCTTGGGGTAGGGCAGTACTTC. Translating it yields CSARILGVGQYF.

This rearrangement joins TRBV19 to TRBJ2-3, with D possibly being TRBD1 or TRBD2 (5 bases each). Germline CDR1 LNHDA, CDR2 SQIVND (reference sequence). V gave up 3 bases and J gave up 0 bases, with 13 bases separating them. The CDR3 has 16 amino acids. Written as DNA, the CDR3 is TGTGCCAGTAGTATCGGGACGTTGGCTAGCACAGATACGCAGTATTTT. Translation gives CASSIGTLASTDTQYF. Based on the CDR3 plus reference TRBV19 and TRBJ2-3, the full variable domain is DGGITQSPKYLFRKEGQNVTLSCEQNLNHDAMYWYRQDPGQGLRLIYYSQIVNDFQKGDIAEGYSVSREKKESFPLTVTSAQKNPTAFYLCASSIGTLASTDTQYFGPGTRLTVL.

Only a few counts were recorded for this clonotype. DNA of the CDR3: TGCAGTGCTAGATTAGCGGGGGTTGGCGAGCAGTACGTC. Translating it yields CSARLAGVGEQYV. The V call is TRBV20-1, the J call TRBJ2-7; 9 bases are shared with TRBD2. The CDR3 extends over 13 amino acids. Per germline, CDR1 DFQATT and CDR2 SNEGSKA (reference sequence). V trimming: 2 bases; J trimming: 6 bases; junction bases outside the gene matches: 5.

The rearrangement links TRBV15 to TRBJ2-3, with D possibly TRBD2 on 6 matching bases. Germline assignment: CDR1 LNHNV and CDR2 YYDKDF (reference sequence). V shed 1 base and J shed 3 bases, with 8 bases lying between them. The CDR3 covers 14 residues. The CDR3 sequence: CATSRGSGTDTQYF. The CDR3 DNA follows: TGTGCCACCAGCAGAGGTAGCGGAACAGATACGCAGTATTTT.

Only a few counts were recorded for this clonotype. The chain links TRBV7-8 to TRBJ2-5, with no clear D. CDR1 and CDR2 from the germline V gene are SGHVS and FQNEAQ. This CDR3 spans 15 amino acids. V was pared by 4 bases and J by 2 bases, with 14 bases between. This chain's CDR3 is CASSSLGPWQETQYF. CDR3 bases: TGTGCCAGCAGCTCCCTCGGACCATGGCAAGAGACCCAGTACTTC. Full variable domain (outside the CDR3, taken from reference TRBV7-8 and TRBJ2-5): GAGVSQSPRYKVAKRGQDVALRCDPISGHVSLFWYQQALGQGPEFLTYFQNEAQLDKSGLPSDRFFAERPEGSVSTLKIQRTQQEDSAVYLCASSSLGPWQETQYFGPGTRLLVL.

This clonotype turned up a few times. The CDR3: CATFEGSGANVLTF. Here the CDR3 DNA reads TGTGCCACCTTTGAGGGCTCTGGGGCCAACGTCCTGACTTTC. The chain is built from TRBV2 and TRBJ2-6, with D maybe TRBD2 (5 bases). V was shortened by 10 bases and J by 0 bases, with 10 bases between the two germline ends. The CDR3 is 14 amino acids. The germline CDR1 and CDR2 sequences are SNHLY and FYNNEI.

This clonotype was counted at least ten times. The gene calls are TRBV3-1 and TRBJ1-2; D uncertain. Trimming shortened V by 4 bases and J by 4 bases, and 10 bases separated the two germline ends. The CDR3 is made up of 13 amino acids. Germline CDR1 reads LGHDT; CDR2 reads YNNKEL (reference sequence). Written as DNA, the CDR3 is TGTGCCAGCAGCCCCCAACAGCCCTATGGCTACACCTTC. Translating gives CASSPQQPYGYTF.

This clonotype appeared many times. The genes are TRBV14 and TRBJ2-2, with TRBD1 as a possible D gene (5 bases). The CDR3 sequence is 13 residues long. Germline-derived CDR1 and CDR2 are SGHDN and FVKESK. Trimming removed 1 base at V and 6 bases at J, with 6 bases between. The CDR3 DNA sequence: TGTGCCAGCAGCCAAGTGGGGCCCGGGGAGCTGTTTTTT. Amino acid sequence: CASSQVGPGELFF.

V gene TRBV4-1 combines with J gene TRBJ1-2, with D uncertain. The CDR3 spans 12 residues. Per the germline V gene, CDR1 is MGHRA and CDR2 is YSYEKL. V was pared by 9 bases and J by 2 bases, with 10 bases between. The CDR3 spells CASKGSNYGYTF. The CDR3 DNA sequence: TGCGCCAGTAAGGGATCAAACTATGGCTACACCTTC.

The chain is built from TRBV10-3 and TRBJ1-1; D may be TRBD1 (5 bases). The CDR3 spans 17 residues. V lost 6 bases and J 0 bases, leaving 20 bases between the germline ends. Per the germline V gene, CDR1 is ENHRY and CDR2 is SYGVKD. This chain's CDR3 is CAIRASAGTAMNTEAFF. CDR3 nucleotide sequence: TGTGCCATCAGGGCATCGGCAGGGACGGCGATGAACACTGAAGCTTTCTTT.

The sample holds many counts of this clonotype. The chain employs TRBV5-1 and TRBJ1-2; D gene ambiguous. Trimming took off 4 bases at V and 8 bases at J, with 9 bases between the two ends. The CDR3 is made up of 11 amino acids. The germline V gene has CDR1 SGHRS and CDR2 YFSETQ. As DNA, the CDR3 is TGCGCCAGCAGCGAATTTGGGGGCTACACCTTC. Translation: CASSEFGGYTF.

This sequence joins TRBV15 and TRBJ2-2; D is perhaps TRBD1 (6 bases). The germline V gene has CDR1 LNHNV and CDR2 YYDKDF (reference sequence). Trimming pared 0 bases from V and 4 bases from J, leaving 15 bases between. This CDR3 has 17 residues. CDR3 sequence reads: CATSRDGRGAITGELFF. The CDR3, as DNA: TGTGCCACCAGCAGAGATGGCAGGGGCGCGATCACCGGGGAGCTGTTTTTT.

This clonotype has at least ten counts. This chain uses TRBV6-1 with TRBJ1-1; TRBD1 is a possible D gene (5 bases). Germline V lookup: CDR1 MNHNS, CDR2 SASEGT. The V and J ends lost 8 bases and 1 base respectively, with 11 bases between them. This CDR3 spans 13 amino acids. CDR3 in amino acids: CASARQGNTEAFF. The DNA of the CDR3 is TGTGCCAGCGCTCGTCAGGGGAACACTGAAGCTTTCTTT.

V is TRBV10-3 and J is TRBJ1-1; 9 bases match TRBD1. Germline CDR1 ENHRY, CDR2 SYGVKD. The V gene end was trimmed by 3 bases and the J gene end by 5 bases; junction bases not matched to a gene: 7. This CDR3 contains 15 residues. The CDR3 sequence is CAISEPGQGLTEAFF. The DNA of the CDR3 is TGTGCCATCAGTGAACCCGGACAGGGGTTAACTGAAGCTTTCTTT.

The CDR3 sequence: CSARGQYYNEQFF. DNA for the CDR3: TGCAGTGCCCGAGGACAGTACTACAATGAGCAGTTCTTC. This chain connects TRBV20-1 to TRBJ2-1, with D tentatively TRBD1 (6 bases). Germline CDR1 DFQATT, CDR2 SNEGSKA (reference sequence). This CDR3 comprises 13 residues. Between the trimmed V and J ends, which lost 6 bases and 3 bases, there was a span of 12 bases.

This clonotype was picked up a small number of times. Here the CDR3 DNA reads TGCGCCAGCAGCCAAGATACTGGGGAGAACTATGGCTACACCTTC. Amino acids: CASSQDTGENYGYTF. The gene calls are TRBV4-1 and TRBJ1-2; D remains unclear. Germline V gene data show CDR1 as MGHRA and CDR2 as YSYEKL. The V gene lost 0 bases and the J gene lost 2 bases, with 10 bases spanning the gap. The CDR3 loop spans 15 amino acids.

This clonotype was detected only a few times. The chain recombines TRBV9 with TRBJ2-1; 9 positions agree with TRBD2. V was pared by 0 bases and J by 5 bases, with 3 bases of the junction left unmatched. The CDR3 totals 15 residues. CDR1 is SGDLS, CDR2 YYNGEE, per germline. The CDR3 DNA follows: TGTGCCAGCAGCGTAGGGACTAGCGACCACAATGAGCAGTTCTTC. It encodes CASSVGTSDHNEQFF. Variable domain in full (rest from reference TRBV9 and TRBJ2-1): DSGVTQTPKHLITATGQRVTLRCSPRSGDLSVYWYQQSLDQGLQFLIQYYNGEERAKGNILERFSAQQFPDLHSELNLSSLELGDSALYFCASSVGTSDHNEQFFGPGTRLTVL.

This clonotype occurred many times. The V and J genes are TRBV12-3 or TRBV12-4 and TRBJ1-5; unclear D gene. This CDR3 comprises 13 residues. V was trimmed by 3 bases and J by 5 bases, leaving 8 bases between them. The CDR3 region is CASSFDRHQPQHF. CDR3 coding DNA: TGTGCCAGCAGTTTTGACCGACATCAGCCCCAGCATTTT.